A selection of T cell receptor beta chains follows, all from one sample in a study of identical twins. TCRdb processed the 5' RACE reads anew with MiXCR; each CDR3 protein has one entry. This sample has 1,800,000 or so distinct CDR3 sequences, with about 31% found just once. The sample consisted of cord blood. These receptors were collected from a newborn girl in good health. The CDR3 runs from the conserved cysteine through the conserved F or W. A D gene is named only where the DNA matches it firmly. Expanded clones get a size class; other rows say once, few or many, or leave the size out.

14 | NA | TRBJ2-2 | TRBD1 | TRBV9 | CASSVQQGAGELFF | TGTGCCAGCAGCGTCCAACAGGGGGCCGGGGAGCTGTTTTTT
16 | NA | TRBJ2-2 | NA | TRBV25-1 | CASSEWASPYTGELFF | TGTGCCAGCAGTGAATGGGCCAGCCCCTACACCGGGGAGCTGTTTTTT
13 | NA | TRBJ2-2 | NA | TRBV6-6 | CASRLLGVGELFF | TGTGCCAGCAGACTTTTGGGGGTCGGGGAGCTGTTTTTT
15 | few | TRBJ2-5 | TRBD2 | TRBV20-1 | CSARSGLAGGETQYF | TGCAGTGCTAGGTCAGGACTAGCGGGGGGAGAGACCCAGTACTTC
16 | NA | TRBJ1-1 | NA | TRBV7-6 | CASSLEQGRKEAEAFF | TGTGCCAGCAGCTTAGAGCAAGGACGTAAAGAGGCTGAAGCTTTCTTT
14 | NA | TRBJ2-5 | NA | TRBV5-6 | CASSWGTRINEQYF | TGTGCCAGCAGCTGGGGGACTCGAATCAATGAGCAGTACTTC
15 | many | TRBJ2-4 | NA | TRBV4-1 | CASSQDDRAKNIQYF | TGCGCCAGCAGCCAAGATGACAGGGCCAAAAACATTCAGTACTTC
14 | NA | TRBJ2-2 | NA | TRBV11-2 | CASSLRSGTGELFF | TGTGCCAGCAGCTTAAGAAGCGGCACCGGGGAGCTGTTTTTT
16 | NA | TRBJ2-2 | TRBD2 | TRBV20-1 | CSARPTLERGAGELFF | TGCAGTGCTAGACCGACTCTAGAGCGGGGGGCCGGGGAGCTGTTTTTT
16 | NA | TRBJ2-5 | NA | TRBV5-1 | CASSLGSSVRQETQYF | TGCGCCAGCAGCTTGGGGAGTAGCGTCCGCCAAGAGACCCAGTACTTC
16 | few | TRBJ1-2 | TRBD1 | TRBV4-1 | CASSQPGTALNYGYTF | TGCGCCAGCAGCCAGCCCGGGACAGCCCTTAACTATGGCTACACCTTC
13 | once | TRBJ2-5 | NA | TRBV6-5 | CASRGLLLNGQYF | TGTGCCAGCAGGGGGCTCCTCCTTAACGGGCAGTACTTC
16 | many | TRBJ1-2 | NA | TRBV29-1 | CSVDLAREVGDYGYTF | TGCAGCGTTGACCTGGCCAGGGAGGTTGGTGACTATGGCTACACCTTC
15 | NA | TRBJ2-3 | NA | TRBV18 | CASSPIAGATDTQYF | TGTGCCAGCTCACCAATTGCGGGGGCCACAGATACGCAGTATTTT
16 | few | TRBJ2-3 | TRBD1 | TRBV4-2 | CASSQNGQVSTDTQYF | TGTGCCAGCAGCCAAAACGGACAGGTTAGCACAGATACGCAGTATTTT
16 | NA | TRBJ1-2 | TRBD1 | TRBV20-1 | CSASWDRARANYGYTF | TGCAGTGCTTCGTGGGACAGGGCTAGAGCTAACTATGGCTACACCTTC
16 | NA | TRBJ2-3 | TRBD1 | TRBV5-4 | CASSPGTGGPTDTQYF | TGTGCCAGCAGCCCCGGGACAGGGGGTCCCACAGATACGCAGTATTTT
18 | few | TRBJ1-2 | NA | TRBV19 | CASSISPYGPGRDYGYTF | TGTGCCAGTAGTATATCCCCCTACGGACCAGGCCGGGACTATGGCTACACCTTC
14 | few | TRBJ1-2 | NA | TRBV6-1 | CASSEDAPSWGYTF | TGTGCCAGCAGTGAAGATGCCCCTTCGTGGGGCTACACCTTC
17 | NA | TRBJ2-1 | TRBD2 | TRBV5-8 | CASSLVIGTSAYNEQFF | TGTGCCAGCAGCTTGGTCATCGGGACTAGTGCCTACAATGAGCAGTTCTTC
16 | NA | TRBJ1-1 | NA | TRBV21-1 | CASSKVRPGMNTEAFF | TGTGCCAGCAGCAAAGTGAGACCGGGCATGAACACTGAAGCTTTCTTT
14 | few | TRBJ2-3 | NA | TRBV10-2 | CASAPALSTDTQYF | TGCGCCAGCGCCCCCGCCTTGAGCACAGATACGCAGTATTTT
13 | NA | TRBJ2-2 | TRBD1 | TRBV29-1 | CSVGTGDTGELFF | TGCAGCGTTGGGACAGGGGACACCGGGGAGCTGTTTTTT
13 | many | TRBJ2-3 | NA | TRBV29-1 | CSVDRRGTDTQYF | TGCAGCGTTGACCGGCGAGGCACAGATACGCAGTATTTT
16 | few | TRBJ2-2 | NA | TRBV15 | CATSSSSILSPGELFF | TGTGCCACCAGCAGCAGTTCCATTCTTAGCCCCGGGGAGCTGTTTTTT
16 | NA | TRBJ2-7 | NA | TRBV11-2 | CASSLGAGRSSYEQYF | TGTGCCAGCAGCTTAGGGGCTGGCAGGAGCTCCTACGAGCAGTACTTC
14 | few | TRBJ2-7 | NA | TRBV7-2 | CASSLQLAQNEQYF | TGTGCCAGCAGCTTACAACTAGCTCAGAACGAGCAGTACTTC
16 | NA | TRBJ2-1 | NA | TRBV12-3/TRBV12-4 | CASSLFAGTSNNEQFF | TGTGCCAGCAGTTTATTCGCCGGGACGTCTAACAATGAGCAGTTCTTC
13 | many | TRBJ2-7 | NA | TRBV12-3/TRBV12-4 | CASSFGATYEQYF | TGCGCCAGCAGCTTTGGCGCTACCTACGAGCAGTACTTC
15 | NA | TRBJ2-2 | TRBD1 | TRBV4-2 | CASSHDRGRDGELFF | TGTGCCAGCAGCCATGACAGGGGGCGAGACGGGGAGCTGTTTTTT
16 | few | TRBJ2-7 | TRBD1 | TRBV12-3/TRBV12-4 | CASSSSPDRAIYEQYF | TGTGCCAGCAGTTCTTCCCCGGACAGGGCCATCTACGAGCAGTACTTC
16 | NA | TRBJ2-1 | TRBD2 | TRBV6-6 | CASSHRAGSSYNEQFF | TGTGCCAGCTCCCACAGAGCGGGGAGCTCCTACAATGAGCAGTTCTTC
14 | NA | TRBJ1-2 | NA | TRBV28 | CASTWRGEFYGYTF | TGTGCCAGCACCTGGCGGGGGGAGTTCTATGGCTACACCTTC
16 | many | TRBJ2-4 | TRBD1 | TRBV4-1 | CASSHLTGVVKNIQYF | TGCGCCAGCAGCCACTTGACAGGGGTGGTCAAAAACATTCAGTACTTC
15 | NA | TRBJ1-1 | NA | TRBV15 | CATSREGGGRGEAFF | TGTGCCACCAGCAGAGAAGGAGGAGGACGGGGTGAAGCTTTCTTT
17 | NA | TRBJ2-7 | NA | TRBV28 | CASSLFSGQSTAYEQYF | TGTGCCAGCAGTTTATTTTCGGGCCAATCTACCGCCTACGAGCAGTACTTC
14 | once | TRBJ1-5 | NA | TRBV19 | CASSRLNSNQPQHF | TGTGCCAGTAGTCGGCTAAATAGCAATCAGCCCCAGCATTTT
19 | few | TRBJ2-7 | NA | TRBV21-1 | CASSNALGRCQPTFYEQYF | TGTGCCAGCAGCAATGCCCTGGGCAGGTGCCAGCCCACCTTTTACGAGCAGTACTTC
11 | NA | TRBJ2-7 | NA | TRBV2 | CASSAEGEQYF | TGTGCCAGCTCTGCGGAAGGCGAGCAGTACTTC
17 | once | TRBJ2-5 | TRBD2 | TRBV24-1 | CATSDGASGAHQETQYF | TGTGCCACCAGTGATGGGGCTAGCGGGGCCCACCAAGAGACCCAGTACTTC